This TCR beta chain was obtained from a study of blood T cell repertoires in COVID-19. The repertoire was sequenced with immunoSEQ multiplex PCR; TCRdb's copy has only in-frame clones and lacks some. The profile shows over 100,000 clones, roughly three quarters of them singletons. Germline V CDR1 and CDR2: MDHEN, SYDVKM. This CDR3 has 13 residues. The germline V and J ends were trimmed by 3 bases and 8 bases, with 12 bases remaining between them. The sequencing sample was made of peripheral blood. The receptor was isolated from a woman between 65 and 79 years old with acute or convalescent COVID-19. The chain links TRBV28 to TRBJ2-3, with D unclear. This CDR3 reads CASSFPTPGTQYF. The CDR3 nucleotides are TGTGCCAGCAGTTTCCCCACCCCCGGTACGCAGTATTTT.